A selection of T cell receptor beta chains follows, all from one sample in a study of T-cell memory formation after mild COVID-19. TCRdb redid the calling of the 5' RACE reads with MiXCR, one entry per CDR3 protein. The table shows roughly 100,000 distinct CDR3 sequences, with approximately 13% occurring only once. The specimen was PBMCs or a T cell subset sorted from them (not recorded which). The receptors here all came from an adult woman who had mild COVID-19 (a few samples of this study predate the infection). Cell type and time point are not known. CDR3s include the opening cysteine and the closing phenylalanine or tryptophan. Fields, in order: V gene, J gene, D gene, clone size, CDR3 DNA, CDR3 protein. The D gene is left open where the match is weak. Expanded clones get a size class; other rows say once, few or many, or leave the size out.

>TRBV20-1|TRBJ2-7|NA|many
TGCAGTGCTAGAGATGAAGTTGGATACGACTCCGGCGAGCAGTACTTC
CSARDEVGYDSGEQYF
>TRBV6-2/TRBV6-3|TRBJ2-1|TRBD2|few
TGTGCCAGCGTGTTTGGACTAGCGGGAAATGAGCAGTTCTTC
CASVFGLAGNEQFF
>TRBV6-2/TRBV6-3|TRBJ2-3|NA|few
TGTGCCAGCAGTGCCACCTCGCAGGGGCTCCTCACAGATACGCAGTATTTT
CASSATSQGLLTDTQYF
>TRBV7-9|TRBJ2-1|NA|many
TGTGCCAGCAGCTTACCACAGGGAAATGAGCAGTTCTTC
CASSLPQGNEQFF
>TRBV9|TRBJ2-7|NA|NA
TGTGCCAGCAGCGTAGATGACGCAGAGGCCTACGAGCAGTACTTC
CASSVDDAEAYEQYF
>TRBV24-1|TRBJ2-2|NA|few
TGTGCCACCAGCGGGACTCCGAACACCGGGGAGCTGTTTTTT
CATSGTPNTGELFF
>TRBV12-3/TRBV12-4|TRBJ1-1|NA|few
TGTGCCAGCAGTTTTGGACGGAAAACTGAAGCTTTCTTT
CASSFGRKTEAFF
>TRBV15|TRBJ1-1|NA|NA
TGTGCCACCAGCAGAGATCGCAGCGCTGAAGCTTTCTTT
CATSRDRSAEAFF
>TRBV19|TRBJ1-1|TRBD1|NA
TGTGCCAGTAGTTACAGGGGTAACACTGAAGCTTTCTTT
CASSYRGNTEAFF
>TRBV24-1|TRBJ2-1|TRBD1|few
TGTGCCACCAGTGGGGACAGGGGGCCCTGGGAGCAGTTCTTC
CATSGDRGPWEQFF
>TRBV9|TRBJ2-1|NA|few
TGTGCCAGCAGCCGAGGCGGAGGGGGTGACAATGAGCAGTTCTTC
CASSRGGGGDNEQFF
>TRBV16|TRBJ1-4|NA|NA
TGTGCCAGCAGCCTAACCAGTGCAACTAATGAAAAACTGTTTTTT
CASSLTSATNEKLFF
>TRBV5-1|TRBJ2-5|TRBD1|NA
TGCGCCAGCAGCTTGGGGACAGGGTTAGAGACCCAGTACTTC
CASSLGTGLETQYF
>TRBV6-5|TRBJ2-3|NA|few
TGTGGCTCCGGGATAAGCACAGATACGCAGTATTTT
CGSGISTDTQYF
>TRBV5-6|TRBJ2-7|NA|NA
TGTGCCAGCAGTGGCCTTTCCGAGCAGTACTTC
CASSGLSEQYF
>TRBV7-8|TRBJ2-2|NA|few
TGTGCCAGCAGCCTTCACCCGGGACCGAACACCGGGGAGCTGTTTTTT
CASSLHPGPNTGELFF
>TRBV29-1|TRBJ2-2|NA|many
TGCAGCGTTGGGTGGGTTAACACCGGGGAGCTGTTTTTT
CSVGWVNTGELFF
>TRBV6-5|TRBJ2-1|TRBD2|few
TGTGCCAGCACCTTACTAGCGGGAGGGTCCTACAATGAGCAGTTCTTC
CASTLLAGGSYNEQFF
>TRBV20-1|TRBJ2-1|NA|few
TGCAGTGCCTTCTACGGGGAGCAGTTCTTC
CSAFYGEQFF
>TRBV24-1|TRBJ2-1|TRBD1|few
TGTGCCACCGGGGACAGGACATTGGGGGAGCAGTTCTTC
CATGDRTLGEQFF
>TRBV19|TRBJ2-7|NA|NA
TGTGCCAGTAGTAGGACGGAAAGCTACGAGCAGTACTTC
CASSRTESYEQYF
>TRBV20-1|TRBJ1-5|TRBD1|NA
TGCAGTGCTAGAACCCCAGGGGGGATTAGCAATCAGCCCCAGCATTTT
CSARTPGGISNQPQHF
>TRBV5-1|TRBJ2-3|NA|many
TGCGCCAGCAGCTTCCCTGGGGATACGCAGTATTTT
CASSFPGDTQYF
>TRBV20-1|TRBJ2-7|TRBD1|NA
TGCAGCATCCCCGCCGAGACAGGGCCCTACGAGCAGTACTTC
CSIPAETGPYEQYF
>TRBV7-6|TRBJ2-3|TRBD2|NA
TGTGCCAGCAGCGCCCAGCCGGGACTAGCGGGGGGGGCGGATACGCAGTATTTT
CASSAQPGLAGGADTQYF
>TRBV2|TRBJ1-1|NA|NA
TGTGCCAGCAGAAAAAACAGTGGCCCCCAAACTGAAGCTTTCTTT
CASRKNSGPQTEAFF
>TRBV30|TRBJ1-2|NA|few
TGTGCCTGGAGTTTCCAGGATGGCTACACCTTC
CAWSFQDGYTF